Included here is one TCR beta chain sequence, with context. The antigen is unknown. The CDR3 is made up of 13 amino acids. Germline V gene data show CDR1 as SGHRS and CDR2 as YFSETQ. The sample originates from a study of T cells expressing NK-cell markers. TCR beta libraries carry UMIs added by 5'RACE template switching. No DNA is given; TCRdb re-called the 5' RACE reads and lists each CDR3 protein once. The sample totals around 180,000 distinct CDR3 sequences. Findings and caveats of the study: In a handful of donors, these clonotypes also led the CD3+CD56-NKG2C+ fraction.

Sequenced input: blood T cells: a sorted CD56 or NKG2C T cell subset, CD4+ or CD8+ T cells, or bulk PBMC T cells (not recorded which). The TCR was taken from a man aged 18 to 70 in good health. The chain has TRBV5-1 and TRBJ2-7; TCRdb's D call, TRBD1, is unchecked because there is no DNA. The chain's CDR3 is CASKETASYEQYF.